Detailed here is one T cell receptor (beta chain). Its antigen is still unknown. In the PCR, 60 Vbeta and 13 Jbeta primers were used. Data came from immunoSEQ multiplex PCR; TCRdb stores just in-frame clones and leaves some out. This sample yields around 140,000 clones, of which around 82% are seen a single time; around 2.5% belongs to the top ten. These data are taken from a study of cytomegalovirus exposure and HLA in healthy donors. For the study at large: Samples from HLA-typed donors yielded around 85 million unique TCRs in an early data release. Whole-study findings and limits: As was reported, the classifier diagnosed cytomegalovirus status with high specificity and sensitivity.

Germline CDR1 reads KGHSH; CDR2 reads LQKENI. The CDR3 sequence is 15 residues long. V lost 1 base and J lost 0, with 9 bases in between. Sampled while nominally healthy, donors likely had unrecorded immune exposures. The sample taken for sequencing was PBMCs. The chain links TRBV18 to TRBJ1-1; D not resolved. The TCR sequence derives from a young woman in good health and CMV-seropositive. The CDR3 region has the DNA TGTGCCAGCTCACCACGGGCCCCGCTGAACACTGAAGCTTTCTTT. Translated: CASSPRAPLNTEAFF. Together with reference TRBV18 and TRBJ1-1, the CDR3 gives the full variable domain: NAGVMQNPRHLVRRRGQEARLRCSPMKGHSHVYWYRQLPEEGLKFMVYLQKENIIDESGMPKERFSAEFPKEGPSILRIQQVVRGDSAAYFCASSPRAPLNTEAFFGQGTRLTVV.